This T cell receptor beta chain appears in the sequencing data of a study of T cell changes during pregnancy in multiple sclerosis. The V gene's germline CDR1 is SEHNR and CDR2 FQNEAQ (reference sequence). V gave up 4 bases and J gave up 0 bases, with 7 bases separating them. This CDR3 contains 14 residues. Generated by immunoSEQ multiplex PCR, the TCRdb table keeps only in-frame clones and is missing some. The sample holds some 64,000 clones, around 92% seen once. V gene TRBV7-9 combines with J gene TRBJ2-1; a weak D match, TRBD2 (5 bases). The clonotype was recovered from a female donor with multiple sclerosis, enrolled in a pregnancy study. The sample was peripheral blood, taken after pregnancy. This CDR3 reads CASSSSSSYNEQFF. In DNA form, the CDR3 reads TGTGCCAGCAGCTCTAGCAGCTCCTACAATGAGCAGTTCTTC.